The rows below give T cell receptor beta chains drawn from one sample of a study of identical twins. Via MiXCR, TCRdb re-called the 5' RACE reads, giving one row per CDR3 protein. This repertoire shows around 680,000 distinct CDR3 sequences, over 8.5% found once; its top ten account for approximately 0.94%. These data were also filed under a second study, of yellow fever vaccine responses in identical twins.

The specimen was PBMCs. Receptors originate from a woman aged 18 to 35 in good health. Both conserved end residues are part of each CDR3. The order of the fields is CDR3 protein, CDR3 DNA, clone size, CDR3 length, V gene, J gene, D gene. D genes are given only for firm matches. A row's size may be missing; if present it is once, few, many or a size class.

cdr3_aa: CASSLPGGGYTF
cdr3_nt: TGTGCCAGCAGTTTACCGGGAGGTGGCTACACCTTC
clone_size: few
cdr3_length: 12
v_call: TRBV28
j_call: TRBJ1-2
d_call: .

cdr3_aa: CASSLPGTAYYNEQFF
cdr3_nt: TGCGCCAGCAGCCTTCCCGGGACTGCCTATTACAATGAGCAGTTCTTC
clone_size: many
cdr3_length: 16
v_call: TRBV4-1
j_call: TRBJ2-1
d_call: .

cdr3_aa: CASSPGLGNQPQHF
cdr3_nt: TGCGCCAGCAGCCCGGGACTGGGAAATCAGCCCCAGCATTTT
clone_size: many
cdr3_length: 14
v_call: TRBV5-1
j_call: TRBJ1-5
d_call: .

cdr3_aa: CASSLGHKTYEQYF
cdr3_nt: TGCGCCAGCAGCTTGGGACATAAGACCTACGAGCAGTACTTC
clone_size: many
cdr3_length: 14
v_call: TRBV5-1
j_call: TRBJ2-7
d_call: .

cdr3_aa: CASRLLGASGGVETQYF
cdr3_nt: TGTGCCAGCAGACTCCTGGGCGCTAGCGGGGGTGTGGAGACCCAGTACTTC
clone_size: .
cdr3_length: 17
v_call: TRBV7-2
j_call: TRBJ2-5
d_call: TRBD2

cdr3_aa: CASSLGPLANTGELFF
cdr3_nt: TGTGCCAGCAGCTTAGGCCCTCTAGCGAACACCGGGGAGCTGTTTTTT
clone_size: many
cdr3_length: 16
v_call: TRBV7-2
j_call: TRBJ2-2
d_call: .

cdr3_aa: CSAYGQGGPPYEQYF
cdr3_nt: TGCAGTGCTTACGGACAGGGTGGCCCACCGTACGAGCAGTACTTC
clone_size: .
cdr3_length: 15
v_call: TRBV20-1
j_call: TRBJ2-7
d_call: TRBD1

cdr3_aa: CASSYGTGGSDTQYF
cdr3_nt: TGTGCCAGCAGTTACGGCACAGGGGGCTCAGATACGCAGTATTTT
clone_size: few
cdr3_length: 15
v_call: TRBV6-5
j_call: TRBJ2-3
d_call: TRBD1

cdr3_aa: CASSPRPSGAVDEQFF
cdr3_nt: TGTGCCAGCAGTCCCAGACCTAGCGGTGCAGTGGATGAGCAGTTCTTC
clone_size: few
cdr3_length: 16
v_call: TRBV12-3/TRBV12-4
j_call: TRBJ2-1
d_call: TRBD2

cdr3_aa: CASSYSDSSGNTIYF
cdr3_nt: TGTGCCAGCAGTTACTCGGACAGTTCTGGAAACACCATATATTTT
clone_size: .
cdr3_length: 15
v_call: TRBV6-5
j_call: TRBJ1-3
d_call: .

cdr3_aa: CASSDTGAGGRDTQYF
cdr3_nt: TGTGCCAGCAGTGACACGGGTGCGGGGGGGCGAGATACGCAGTATTTT
clone_size: few
cdr3_length: 16
v_call: TRBV27
j_call: TRBJ2-3
d_call: TRBD2

cdr3_aa: CASSLGLAAGERYGYTF
cdr3_nt: TGTGCCAGCAGCTTAGGGTTAGCGGCAGGGGAACGCTATGGCTACACCTTC
clone_size: .
cdr3_length: 17
v_call: TRBV11-2
j_call: TRBJ1-2
d_call: .

cdr3_aa: CSARDMAGPTSTAGEQFF
cdr3_nt: TGCAGTGCTAGAGATATGGCAGGTCCCACCTCTACAGCGGGTGAGCAGTTCTTC
clone_size: few
cdr3_length: 18
v_call: TRBV20-1
j_call: TRBJ2-1
d_call: .

cdr3_aa: CSALREGAVRYNEQFF
cdr3_nt: TGCAGTGCTCTACGTGAAGGTGCCGTTCGATACAATGAGCAGTTCTTC
clone_size: few
cdr3_length: 16
v_call: TRBV20-1
j_call: TRBJ2-1
d_call: .

cdr3_aa: CASSPDAGGQRNEQFF
cdr3_nt: TGTGCCAGCTCACCCGACGCGGGGGGCCAGAGAAATGAGCAGTTCTTC
clone_size: .
cdr3_length: 16
v_call: TRBV18
j_call: TRBJ2-1
d_call: TRBD2

cdr3_aa: CASIGREVFNEQFF
cdr3_nt: TGTGCCAGCATTGGGCGGGAGGTTTTTAATGAGCAGTTCTTC
clone_size: many
cdr3_length: 14
v_call: TRBV2
j_call: TRBJ2-1
d_call: TRBD2

cdr3_aa: CATSRSGNFGSAFF
cdr3_nt: TGTGCCACCAGCAGATCAGGGAATTTCGGATCGGCTTTCTTT
clone_size: .
cdr3_length: 14
v_call: TRBV15
j_call: TRBJ1-1
d_call: .

cdr3_aa: CASSLGQHQETQYF
cdr3_nt: TGCGCCAGCAGCCTGGGACAGCACCAAGAGACCCAGTACTTC
clone_size: few
cdr3_length: 14
v_call: TRBV4-1
j_call: TRBJ2-5
d_call: TRBD1

cdr3_aa: CSVQEGNEQYF
cdr3_nt: TGCAGCGTTCAGGAGGGGAACGAGCAGTACTTC
clone_size: .
cdr3_length: 11
v_call: TRBV29-1
j_call: TRBJ2-7
d_call: .

cdr3_aa: CASSQDGGSPQYF
cdr3_nt: TGCGCCAGCAGCCAAGATGGGGGTAGCCCCCAGTACTTC
clone_size: .
cdr3_length: 13
v_call: TRBV4-3
j_call: TRBJ2-5
d_call: .

cdr3_aa: CASSLDPSGGTYEQYF
cdr3_nt: TGTGCCAGCAGTCTTGACCCTAGCGGGGGAACCTACGAGCAGTACTTC
clone_size: many
cdr3_length: 16
v_call: TRBV6-1
j_call: TRBJ2-7
d_call: TRBD2

cdr3_aa: CASSFPGTGEGDEQFF
cdr3_nt: TGTGCCAGCAGCTTTCCCGGGACAGGGGAGGGGGATGAGCAGTTCTTC
clone_size: .
cdr3_length: 16
v_call: TRBV7-2
j_call: TRBJ2-1
d_call: TRBD1

cdr3_aa: CASNPWTGNTGELFF
cdr3_nt: TGTGCCAGCAACCCGTGGACAGGAAACACCGGGGAGCTGTTTTTT
clone_size: .
cdr3_length: 15
v_call: TRBV6-1
j_call: TRBJ2-2
d_call: TRBD1

cdr3_aa: CASSESRGGANVLTF
cdr3_nt: TGTGCCAGCAGTGAATCCAGGGGTGGGGCCAACGTCCTGACTTTC
clone_size: many
cdr3_length: 15
v_call: TRBV25-1
j_call: TRBJ2-6
d_call: .

cdr3_aa: CASSQGSAGASTDTQYF
cdr3_nt: TGTGCCAGCAGCCAGGGGTCGGCGGGCGCGAGCACAGATACGCAGTATTTT
clone_size: few
cdr3_length: 17
v_call: TRBV11-2
j_call: TRBJ2-3
d_call: .

cdr3_aa: CASSGGRTYEQYF
cdr3_nt: TGTGCCAGCAGTGGGGGCCGAACCTACGAGCAGTACTTC
clone_size: many
cdr3_length: 13
v_call: TRBV2
j_call: TRBJ2-7
d_call: .

cdr3_aa: CASKLGTDYNEQFF
cdr3_nt: TGCGCCAGCAAACTCGGGACCGACTACAATGAGCAGTTCTTC
clone_size: once
cdr3_length: 14
v_call: TRBV5-1
j_call: TRBJ2-1
d_call: .

cdr3_aa: CASSFLETPLYSNQPQHF
cdr3_nt: TGTGCCAGCAGCTTTTTGGAGACTCCTCTTTATAGCAATCAGCCCCAGCATTTT
clone_size: .
cdr3_length: 18
v_call: TRBV7-8
j_call: TRBJ1-5
d_call: .

cdr3_aa: CASSILGGTSYEQYF
cdr3_nt: TGTGCCAGTAGTATACTCGGGGGTACCTCCTACGAGCAGTACTTC
clone_size: few
cdr3_length: 15
v_call: TRBV19
j_call: TRBJ2-7
d_call: .

cdr3_aa: CASSYLPLENNEQFF
cdr3_nt: TGTGCCAGCAGTTACCTACCCCTGGAAAACAATGAGCAGTTCTTC
clone_size: .
cdr3_length: 15
v_call: TRBV6-5
j_call: TRBJ2-1
d_call: .

cdr3_aa: CASSRDRAGGELFF
cdr3_nt: TGCGCCAGCAGCCGGGACAGGGCCGGCGGGGAGCTGTTTTTT
clone_size: .
cdr3_length: 14
v_call: TRBV5-1
j_call: TRBJ2-2
d_call: TRBD1

cdr3_aa: CSARDGVEGYGYTF
cdr3_nt: TGCAGTGCTAGAGATGGTGTAGAAGGGTATGGCTACACCTTC
clone_size: .
cdr3_length: 14
v_call: TRBV20-1
j_call: TRBJ1-2
d_call: .

cdr3_aa: CAISPRQGDTGELFF
cdr3_nt: TGTGCCATCAGTCCGCGACAGGGGGACACCGGGGAGCTGTTTTTT
clone_size: many
cdr3_length: 15
v_call: TRBV10-3
j_call: TRBJ2-2
d_call: TRBD1

cdr3_aa: CATSRASGYEQYF
cdr3_nt: TGTGCCACCAGCAGGGCTAGCGGATACGAGCAGTACTTC
clone_size: few
cdr3_length: 13
v_call: TRBV15
j_call: TRBJ2-7
d_call: TRBD2

cdr3_aa: CASSQDGQGGRQPQHF
cdr3_nt: TGTGCCAGCAGCCAAGATGGACAGGGAGGCAGGCAGCCCCAGCATTTT
clone_size: few
cdr3_length: 16
v_call: TRBV3-1
j_call: TRBJ1-5
d_call: TRBD1

cdr3_aa: CAGSNFYSDTQYF
cdr3_nt: TGTGCCGGCAGTAACTTCTATTCGGATACGCAGTATTTT
clone_size: many
cdr3_length: 13
v_call: TRBV28
j_call: TRBJ2-3
d_call: .

cdr3_aa: CASSHPLNEKLFF
cdr3_nt: TGTGCCAGCAGCCACCCTCTTAATGAAAAACTGTTTTTT
clone_size: .
cdr3_length: 13
v_call: TRBV12-3/TRBV12-4
j_call: TRBJ1-4
d_call: .

cdr3_aa: CASSPGGLGQGVGYTF
cdr3_nt: TGCGCCAGCAGCCCGGGGGGGCTGGGACAGGGTGTCGGCTACACCTTC
clone_size: .
cdr3_length: 16
v_call: TRBV5-1
j_call: TRBJ1-2
d_call: TRBD1

cdr3_aa: CSVERLGEESGELFF
cdr3_nt: TGCAGCGTTGAACGGCTAGGCGAAGAGTCCGGGGAGCTGTTTTTT
clone_size: few
cdr3_length: 15
v_call: TRBV29-1
j_call: TRBJ2-2
d_call: .

cdr3_aa: CSAREAATSLF
cdr3_nt: TGCAGTGCTAGAGAGGCGGCCACTAGCCTTTTC
clone_size: few
cdr3_length: 11
v_call: TRBV20-1
j_call: TRBJ2-3
d_call: .

cdr3_aa: CAQGTGVNEQYF
cdr3_nt: TGTGCCCAGGGGACAGGGGTGAACGAGCAGTACTTC
clone_size: few
cdr3_length: 12
v_call: TRBV2
j_call: TRBJ2-7
d_call: TRBD1

cdr3_aa: CASSLGVRGTDEQYF
cdr3_nt: TGTGCCAGCAGCTTAGGGGTTCGGGGTACGGACGAGCAGTACTTC
clone_size: many
cdr3_length: 15
v_call: TRBV11-2
j_call: TRBJ2-7
d_call: .

cdr3_aa: CASSDLGDRSSSYYEQYF
cdr3_nt: TGTGCCAGCAGTGATCTCGGGGACAGGTCGAGTTCATATTACGAGCAGTACTTC
clone_size: many
cdr3_length: 18
v_call: TRBV25-1
j_call: TRBJ2-7
d_call: TRBD1

cdr3_aa: CASSQDHLPETQYF
cdr3_nt: TGCGCCAGCAGCCAAGATCATTTGCCAGAGACCCAGTACTTC
clone_size: .
cdr3_length: 14
v_call: TRBV4-1
j_call: TRBJ2-5
d_call: .

cdr3_aa: CASSPSGRAETQYF
cdr3_nt: TGTGCCAGCAGCCCCAGCGGGAGGGCCGAGACCCAGTACTTC
clone_size: few
cdr3_length: 14
v_call: TRBV7-2
j_call: TRBJ2-5
d_call: TRBD2

cdr3_aa: CASSRWTGIYSPLHF
cdr3_nt: TGTGCCAGCAGCCGATGGACAGGGATTTATTCACCCCTCCACTTT
clone_size: .
cdr3_length: 15
v_call: TRBV5-8
j_call: TRBJ1-6
d_call: TRBD1

cdr3_aa: CSADSGNTQYF
cdr3_nt: TGCAGCGCAGATAGCGGTAATACGCAGTATTTT
clone_size: .
cdr3_length: 11
v_call: TRBV29-1
j_call: TRBJ2-3
d_call: .

cdr3_aa: CASTPYLGGEQFF
cdr3_nt: TGTGCCAGCACCCCCTATTTGGGTGGTGAGCAGTTCTTC
clone_size: few
cdr3_length: 13
v_call: TRBV28
j_call: TRBJ2-1
d_call: .

cdr3_aa: CASSQDLASGENIQYF
cdr3_nt: TGCGCCAGCAGCCAAGATCTTGCTAGCGGGGAAAACATTCAGTACTTC
clone_size: many
cdr3_length: 16
v_call: TRBV4-3
j_call: TRBJ2-4
d_call: TRBD2

cdr3_aa: CASSAGGAVEQFF
cdr3_nt: TGTGCCAGCAGCGCCGGGGGAGCAGTTGAGCAGTTCTTC
clone_size: .
cdr3_length: 13
v_call: TRBV7-9
j_call: TRBJ2-1
d_call: .